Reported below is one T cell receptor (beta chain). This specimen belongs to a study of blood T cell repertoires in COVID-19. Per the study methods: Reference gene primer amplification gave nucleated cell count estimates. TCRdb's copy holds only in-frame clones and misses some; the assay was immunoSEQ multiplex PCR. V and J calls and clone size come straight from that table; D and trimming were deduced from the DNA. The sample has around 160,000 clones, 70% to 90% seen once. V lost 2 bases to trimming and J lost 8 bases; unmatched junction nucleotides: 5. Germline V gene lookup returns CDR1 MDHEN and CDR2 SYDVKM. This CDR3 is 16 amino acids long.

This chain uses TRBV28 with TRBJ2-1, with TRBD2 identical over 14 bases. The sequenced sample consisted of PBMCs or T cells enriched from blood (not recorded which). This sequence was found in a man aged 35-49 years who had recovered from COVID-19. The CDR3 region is CASSLLGTSGGYEQFF. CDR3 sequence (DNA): TGTGCCAGCAGTTTACTGGGGACTAGCGGGGGCTATGAGCAGTTCTTC. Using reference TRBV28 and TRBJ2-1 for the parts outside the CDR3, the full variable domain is DVKVTQSSRYLVKRTGEKVFLECVQDMDHENMFWYRQDPGLGLRLIYFSYDVKMKEKGDIPEGYSVSREKKERFSLILESASTNQTSMYLCASSLLGTSGGYEQFFGPGTRLTVL.